This T cell receptor (beta chain) was recovered during a study of control samples from healthy donors and cancer patients (dated by TCRdb to about 2020). Remarks on this clone: Its antigen target is currently unknown. Base-call qualities are not available, and no considerably larger clone is one nucleotide away.

Receptor libraries were prepared by the immunoSEQ multiplex PCR assay. Imported from immuneACCESS, the table was reduced by TCRdb to in-frame sequences with V and J called. These copies leave out some clones; in studies compared against another copy, an unresolved V gene accounts for under half, and the cause of the remainder is not known. The sample table contains more than 50,000 clones; only one count was recorded for roughly 85% of them. 4.5% to 7% of the sample is taken by the ten largest. The germline V gene provides CDR1 LGHNA and CDR2 YSLEER. V sheds 0 bases and J sheds 13 bases, leaving 19 bases between their ends. Its CDR3 holds 16 amino acids, cysteine through phenylalanine. Of the read, only the CDR3 DNA is kept; its 48 bases are in frame from base 1.

The receptor comes from a man aged 40-49 years in good health. Recombination linked TRBV4-3 to TRBJ1-6; matching of 6 bases hints at TRBD1 as the D gene. The sequenced material came from blood. The bases read TGCGCCAGCAGCCAAGATTTTACCGCAGGGGTTGGGCCCCTCCACTTT. This sequence encodes CASSQDFTAGVGPLHF.